These T cell receptor beta chains were read from a single sample in a study of T cells in Graves' hyperthyroidism and ophthalmopathy. TCRdb reanalysed the multiplex PCR reads using MiXCR and keeps one entry per CDR3 protein. Here the sample spans roughly 570,000 distinct CDR3 sequences, around 42% being singletons. Material for sequencing was peripheral blood or thyroid tissue (not recorded which). Receptors were obtained from a woman between 18 and 30 years old with Graves' hyperthyroidism. The CDR3 runs from the conserved cysteine through the conserved F or W. Fields, in order: D gene, V gene, clone size, J gene, CDR3 protein, CDR3 DNA. The D gene is left open where the match is weak. The size entry is marked missing in some rows and otherwise reads once, few, many or a size class.

D gene: -
V gene: TRBV5-6
clone size: -
J gene: TRBJ1-1
CDR3 protein: CASSWGSADTEAFF
CDR3 DNA: TGTGCCAGCAGCTGGGGCTCTGCGGACACTGAAGCTTTCTTT

D gene: TRBD1
V gene: TRBV10-2
clone size: once
J gene: TRBJ2-7
CDR3 protein: CASRPRQGSREQYF
CDR3 DNA: TGCGCCAGCAGGCCGAGACAGGGAAGTAGAGAGCAGTACTTC

D gene: -
V gene: TRBV4-2
clone size: few
J gene: TRBJ1-5
CDR3 protein: CASSQDTRNQPQHF
CDR3 DNA: TGTGCCAGCAGCCAAGACACCAGGAATCAGCCCCAGCATTTT

D gene: TRBD1
V gene: TRBV7-9
clone size: few
J gene: TRBJ1-4
CDR3 protein: CASSQGHRDRGSKLFF
CDR3 DNA: TGCGCCAGCAGCCAAGGACACCGGGACAGGGGGTCAAAACTGTTTTTT

D gene: -
V gene: TRBV24-1
clone size: many
J gene: TRBJ2-2
CDR3 protein: CATKGTGELFF
CDR3 DNA: TGTGCCACCAAAGGAACCGGGGAGCTGTTTTTT

D gene: -
V gene: TRBV5-8
clone size: many
J gene: TRBJ1-6
CDR3 protein: CASSPYNSPLHF
CDR3 DNA: TGTGCCAGCAGCCCTTATAATTCACCCCTCCACTTT

D gene: TRBD2
V gene: TRBV7-2
clone size: few
J gene: TRBJ2-7
CDR3 protein: CASSPSAAGEFYEQYF
CDR3 DNA: TGTGCCAGCAGCCCCTCCGCAGCGGGAGAGTTTTACGAGCAGTACTTC

D gene: -
V gene: TRBV2
clone size: -
J gene: TRBJ1-1
CDR3 protein: CASSEAGRANTEAFF
CDR3 DNA: TGTGCCAGCAGTGAAGCTGGCCGGGCGAACACTGAAGCTTTCTTT

D gene: TRBD2
V gene: TRBV7-6
clone size: -
J gene: TRBJ2-1
CDR3 protein: CASSTHRLAGGSSYNEQFF
CDR3 DNA: TGTGCCAGCAGCACCCACCGGCTAGCGGGAGGCTCGTCCTACAATGAGCAGTTCTTC

D gene: -
V gene: TRBV13
clone size: many
J gene: TRBJ1-2
CDR3 protein: CASSAGTENYGYTF
CDR3 DNA: TGTGCCAGCAGCGCAGGGACCGAGAACTATGGCTACACCTTC

D gene: TRBD1
V gene: TRBV11-3
clone size: -
J gene: TRBJ1-2
CDR3 protein: CASSPGRTGGGYTF
CDR3 DNA: TGTGCCAGCAGCCCAGGACGGACAGGGGGTGGCTACACCTTC

D gene: TRBD2
V gene: TRBV15
clone size: -
J gene: TRBJ2-7
CDR3 protein: CATSSRTSVYEQYF
CDR3 DNA: TGTGCCACCAGCAGCCGGACTAGCGTCTACGAGCAGTACTTC

D gene: -
V gene: TRBV2
clone size: -
J gene: TRBJ2-3
CDR3 protein: CASGGMGTDTQYF
CDR3 DNA: TGTGCCAGCGGCGGGATGGGCACAGATACGCAGTATTTT

D gene: -
V gene: TRBV7-9
clone size: -
J gene: TRBJ1-6
CDR3 protein: CASSLGGQGNSPLHF
CDR3 DNA: TGTGCCAGCAGCTTAGGGGGTCAGGGGAATTCACCCCTCCACTTT

D gene: TRBD1
V gene: TRBV20-1
clone size: -
J gene: TRBJ2-7
CDR3 protein: CSARPGQGVWYEQYF
CDR3 DNA: TGCAGTGCTAGACCGGGACAGGGGGTTTGGTACGAGCAGTACTTC

D gene: TRBD1
V gene: TRBV6-6
clone size: few
J gene: TRBJ1-2
CDR3 protein: CASSYPGQGYSHGYTF
CDR3 DNA: TGTGCCAGCAGTTACCCGGGACAGGGTTATTCGCATGGCTACACCTTC

D gene: -
V gene: TRBV6-5
clone size: -
J gene: TRBJ2-3
CDR3 protein: CASSNRADTQYF
CDR3 DNA: TGTGCCAGCAGTAATCGGGCAGATACGCAGTATTTT

D gene: -
V gene: TRBV10-3
clone size: -
J gene: TRBJ1-2
CDR3 protein: CAISEDSEQYYGYTF
CDR3 DNA: TGTGCCATCAGTGAGGACAGCGAGCAGTACTATGGCTACACCTTC

D gene: -
V gene: TRBV7-9
clone size: many
J gene: TRBJ1-3
CDR3 protein: CASRPNPTAGNTIYF
CDR3 DNA: TGTGCCAGCAGGCCGAACCCTACGGCAGGAAACACCATATATTTT

D gene: -
V gene: TRBV19
clone size: many
J gene: TRBJ1-4
CDR3 protein: CASSIRREKLFF
CDR3 DNA: TGTGCCAGTAGTATCCGACGGGAAAAACTGTTTTTT

D gene: -
V gene: TRBV9
clone size: many
J gene: TRBJ2-2
CDR3 protein: CASTPRGSGNTGELFF
CDR3 DNA: TGTGCCAGCACCCCCCGAGGTAGCGGAAACACCGGGGAGCTGTTTTTT

D gene: TRBD1
V gene: TRBV24-1
clone size: -
J gene: TRBJ2-2
CDR3 protein: CATQGQGDTGELFF
CDR3 DNA: TGTGCCACCCAAGGACAGGGGGACACCGGGGAGCTGTTTTTT

D gene: -
V gene: TRBV3-1
clone size: many
J gene: TRBJ2-5
CDR3 protein: CASSQRSQETQYF
CDR3 DNA: TGTGCCAGCAGCCAACGCAGCCAAGAGACCCAGTACTTC

D gene: TRBD1
V gene: TRBV25-1
clone size: -
J gene: TRBJ1-6
CDR3 protein: CASLGQGDSPLHF
CDR3 DNA: TGTGCCAGCTTAGGACAGGGAGACTCACCCCTCCACTTT

D gene: -
V gene: TRBV29-1
clone size: once
J gene: TRBJ2-2
CDR3 protein: CSLGYTGELFF
CDR3 DNA: TGCAGCCTGGGGTACACCGGGGAGCTGTTTTTT

D gene: TRBD2
V gene: TRBV11-1
clone size: -
J gene: TRBJ2-5
CDR3 protein: CASSLPAGASGDQETQYF
CDR3 DNA: TGTGCCAGCAGCCTCCCCGCCGGGGCTAGCGGGGACCAAGAGACCCAGTACTTC

D gene: -
V gene: TRBV20-1
clone size: many
J gene: TRBJ1-5
CDR3 protein: CSAFGTPDQPQHF
CDR3 DNA: TGCAGTGCTTTCGGGACACCAGATCAGCCCCAGCATTTT

D gene: TRBD1
V gene: TRBV6-6
clone size: many
J gene: TRBJ2-7
CDR3 protein: CASTIGGTGRGEQYF
CDR3 DNA: TGTGCCAGCACCATCGGCGGGACAGGGCGGGGCGAGCAGTACTTC

D gene: -
V gene: TRBV5-5
clone size: many
J gene: TRBJ1-5
CDR3 protein: CASSWGDSQPQHF
CDR3 DNA: TGTGCCAGCAGCTGGGGGGATAGTCAGCCCCAGCATTTT

D gene: TRBD1
V gene: TRBV18
clone size: -
J gene: TRBJ1-2
CDR3 protein: CASSPTGSDYGYTF
CDR3 DNA: TGTGCCAGCTCACCGACAGGGTCGGACTATGGCTACACCTTC

D gene: -
V gene: TRBV2
clone size: many
J gene: TRBJ2-7
CDR3 protein: CASSSKGYEQYF
CDR3 DNA: TGTGCCAGCAGCTCAAAGGGGTACGAGCAGTACTTC

D gene: -
V gene: TRBV5-1
clone size: -
J gene: TRBJ2-7
CDR3 protein: CASSLEDKYEQYF
CDR3 DNA: TGCGCCAGCAGCTTGGAGGACAAGTACGAGCAGTACTTC

D gene: -
V gene: TRBV15
clone size: many
J gene: TRBJ1-2
CDR3 protein: CATGRDLGDPDYTF
CDR3 DNA: TGTGCCACCGGCAGAGATCTAGGGGATCCGGACTACACCTTC

D gene: TRBD1
V gene: TRBV20-1
clone size: once
J gene: TRBJ1-1
CDR3 protein: CSAAQGWYTEAFF
CDR3 DNA: TGCAGTGCGGCACAGGGGTGGTACACTGAAGCTTTCTTT

D gene: -
V gene: TRBV5-5
clone size: many
J gene: TRBJ2-7
CDR3 protein: CASSWGVLNAYEQYF
CDR3 DNA: TGTGCCAGCAGCTGGGGGGTCCTGAACGCTTACGAGCAGTACTTC

D gene: -
V gene: TRBV20-1
clone size: many
J gene: TRBJ2-7
CDR3 protein: CSASLDGESSYEQYF
CDR3 DNA: TGCAGTGCTAGCCTCGACGGGGAAAGCTCCTACGAGCAGTACTTC

D gene: -
V gene: TRBV6-5
clone size: -
J gene: TRBJ1-5
CDR3 protein: CASSPTGPKETQHF
CDR3 DNA: TGTGCCAGCAGTCCCACCGGGCCCAAAGAGACCCAGCATTTT

D gene: TRBD2
V gene: TRBV7-9
clone size: few
J gene: TRBJ2-2
CDR3 protein: CASSFLGLAGESLTGELFF
CDR3 DNA: TGTGCCAGCAGCTTTCTCGGACTAGCGGGAGAGAGTCTTACCGGGGAGCTGTTTTTT

D gene: -
V gene: TRBV11-2
clone size: many
J gene: TRBJ1-3
CDR3 protein: CASVLDGVMGNTIYF
CDR3 DNA: TGTGCCAGCGTGCTCGATGGGGTAATGGGAAACACCATATATTTT

D gene: -
V gene: TRBV10-3
clone size: -
J gene: TRBJ1-1
CDR3 protein: CAISEGIPEAFF
CDR3 DNA: TGTGCCATCAGTGAGGGTATCCCTGAAGCTTTCTTT

D gene: -
V gene: TRBV7-2
clone size: many
J gene: TRBJ1-3
CDR3 protein: CASTPTRLSGNTIYF
CDR3 DNA: TGTGCCAGCACCCCTACTCGGCTTTCTGGAAACACCATATATTTT

D gene: -
V gene: TRBV5-4
clone size: many
J gene: TRBJ2-5
CDR3 protein: CASSKIGDAETQYF
CDR3 DNA: TGTGCCAGCAGCAAAATCGGGGACGCGGAGACCCAGTACTTC

D gene: TRBD1
V gene: TRBV7-2
clone size: -
J gene: TRBJ2-7
CDR3 protein: CASSKGRGFGYEQYF
CDR3 DNA: TGTGCCAGCAGTAAGGGCAGGGGGTTCGGGTACGAGCAGTACTTC

D gene: TRBD1
V gene: TRBV29-1
clone size: -
J gene: TRBJ2-2
CDR3 protein: CSANTGDTGELFF
CDR3 DNA: TGCAGCGCTAACACAGGGGACACCGGGGAGCTGTTTTTT

D gene: TRBD2
V gene: TRBV25-1
clone size: -
J gene: TRBJ2-1
CDR3 protein: CASSSPSGQGLGNEQFF
CDR3 DNA: TGTGCCAGCAGTAGCCCTAGCGGCCAGGGCCTGGGCAATGAGCAGTTCTTC

D gene: -
V gene: TRBV29-1
clone size: many
J gene: TRBJ2-7
CDR3 protein: CSVVAGENEQYF
CDR3 DNA: TGCAGCGTTGTTGCAGGGGAGAACGAGCAGTACTTC